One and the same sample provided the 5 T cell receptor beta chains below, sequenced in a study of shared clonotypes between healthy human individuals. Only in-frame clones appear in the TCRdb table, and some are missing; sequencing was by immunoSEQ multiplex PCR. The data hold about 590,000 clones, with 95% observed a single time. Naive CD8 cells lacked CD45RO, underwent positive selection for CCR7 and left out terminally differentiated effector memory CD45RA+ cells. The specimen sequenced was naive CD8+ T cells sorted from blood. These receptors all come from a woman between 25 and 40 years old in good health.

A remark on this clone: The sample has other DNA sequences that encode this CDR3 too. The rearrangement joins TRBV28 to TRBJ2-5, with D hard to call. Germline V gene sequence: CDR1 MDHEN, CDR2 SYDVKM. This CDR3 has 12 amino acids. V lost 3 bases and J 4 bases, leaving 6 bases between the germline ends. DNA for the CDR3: TGTGCCAGCAGTTTTGATTCAGAGACCCAGTACTTC. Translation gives CASSFDSETQYF. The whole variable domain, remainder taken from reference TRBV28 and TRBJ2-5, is DVKVTQSSRYLVKRTGEKVFLECVQDMDHENMFWYRQDPGLGLRLIYFSYDVKMKEKGDIPEGYSVSREKKERFSLILESASTNQTSMYLCASSFDSETQYFGPGTRLLVL.

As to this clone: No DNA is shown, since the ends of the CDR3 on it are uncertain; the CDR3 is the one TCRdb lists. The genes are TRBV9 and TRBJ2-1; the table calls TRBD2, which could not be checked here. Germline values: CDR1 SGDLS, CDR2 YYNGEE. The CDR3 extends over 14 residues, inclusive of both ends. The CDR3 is CASSVASGTRDLFF.

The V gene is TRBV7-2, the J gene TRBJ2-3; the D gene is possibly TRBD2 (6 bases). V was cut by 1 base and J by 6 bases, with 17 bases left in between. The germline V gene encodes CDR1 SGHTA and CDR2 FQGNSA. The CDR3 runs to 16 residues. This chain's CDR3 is CASSLGQRVPWDTQYF. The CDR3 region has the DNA TGTGCCAGCAGCTTAGGTCAGCGGGTACCTTGGGATACGCAGTATTTT.

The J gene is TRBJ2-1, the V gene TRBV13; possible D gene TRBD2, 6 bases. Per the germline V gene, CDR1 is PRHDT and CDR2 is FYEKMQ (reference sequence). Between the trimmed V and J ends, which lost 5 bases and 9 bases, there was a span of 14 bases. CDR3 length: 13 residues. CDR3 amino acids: CASSTPLASEQFF. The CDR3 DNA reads TGTGCCAGCAGCACCCCCCTAGCGAGTGAGCAGTTCTTC.

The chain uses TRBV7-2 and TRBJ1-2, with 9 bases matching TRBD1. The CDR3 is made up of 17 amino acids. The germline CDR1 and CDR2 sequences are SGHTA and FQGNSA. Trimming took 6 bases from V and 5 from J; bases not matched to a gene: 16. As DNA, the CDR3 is TGTGCCAGCAGGTTATGGACAGGGGCCGCGGGGGGGTATGGCTACACCTTC. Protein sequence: CASRLWTGAAGGYGYTF.